This T cell receptor beta chain comes out of a study of vaccination and CD4 T cells after COVID-19. Time point of the sample: late sampling 161 to 241 days after vaccination in three convalescent patients. The sample's treatment: roughly 10-day PBMC culture with coronavirus spike peptide pools or control peptides (ViraFEST assay). Sequenced with the Oncomine TCR Beta short-read assay was DNA taken from cultured CD4+ T cells. Genomic DNA from cultured CD4+ T cells was extracted. TCRdb redid the calling of the PCR reads with MiXCR, one entry per CDR3 protein. Among around 25,000 distinct CDR3 sequences, 28% were seen once, and the ten largest hold roughly 7.2%. V dropped 5 bases and J dropped 4; count of bases not matched to a gene: 12. The germline V gene has CDR1 SGHVS and CDR2 FQNEAQ. The CDR3 runs to 17 residues. The sample holds many counts of this clonotype. Its matching antigen is unknown.

The TCR was taken from a human donor who had recovered from COVID-19. The chain recombines TRBV7-8 with TRBJ2-1; 9 positions match TRBD1. The sequencing used CD4+ T cells from blood, cultured in vitro, collected about 7 months after SARS-CoV-2 vaccination. In nucleotides, the CDR3 is TGTGCCAGCAGCCAGGCCCGCAACAGGGGGCGTTACAATGAGCAGTTCTTC. As protein: CASSQARNRGRYNEQFF. The whole variable domain, filled in from reference TRBV7-8 and TRBJ2-1, reads GAGVSQSPRYKVAKRGQDVALRCDPISGHVSLFWYQQALGQGPEFLTYFQNEAQLDKSGLPSDRFFAERPEGSVSTLKIQRTQQEDSAVYLCASSQARNRGRYNEQFFGPGTRLTVL.